This T cell receptor (beta chain) is from a study of blood T cells in healthy people across ages. Study-wide findings and caveats: There was a strong correlation between TCR beta diversity and naive T cell percentage.

At least ten counts were recorded for this clonotype. Its specificity is not known. Trimming left V 5 bases short and J 9 bases short, with 17 bases between. CDR1 is SGHAT and CDR2 is FQDESV in the germline V gene (reference sequence). The CDR3 extends over 14 amino acids. At least 5 micrograms of total RNA were extracted per sample. A second PCR of 7 to 11 cycles used a sample-barcoded 5' primer and a J-beta primer mix. TCRdb reprocessed the 5' RACE reads via MiXCR and lists one record per CDR3 protein. This sample has around 620,000 distinct CDR3 sequences; 27% occur once, and the top ten carry roughly 20%.

Sequenced: blood. The receptor's source is a woman between 65 and 79 years old in good health. The chain couples TRBV11-1 to TRBJ2-1; D uncertain. The CDR3 here is CASSNSPLRGEQFF. In nucleotides, the CDR3 is TGTGCCAGCAGCAACTCCCCTCTGCGTGGTGAGCAGTTCTTC.